This T cell receptor beta chain emerged from a study of T cells in Graves' hyperthyroidism and ophthalmopathy. Trimming removed 6 bases at V and 5 bases at J, with 10 bases between. The CDR3 has 12 amino acids. Looked up from germline, CDR1 is MGHDK and CDR2 is SYGVNS. From RNA transcripts, TCR beta CDR3 regions were amplified. HTBI primers drove first-round RT-PCR of the TCR CDR3. One entry per CDR3 protein results from TCRdb running MiXCR on the multiplex PCR reads. The sample lists approximately 590,000 distinct CDR3 sequences, more than 45% occurring once. Graves' hyperthyroidism is called stable when ophthalmopathy does not progress within 18 months.

The specimen sequenced was peripheral blood or thyroid tissue (not recorded which). This rearrangement joins TRBV25-1 to TRBJ1-1; possible D gene TRBD1, 5 bases. This clonotype was sampled from a woman between 18 and 29 years old with Graves' hyperthyroidism. CDR3 region: CASRDWGTEAFF. CDR3 sequence (DNA): TGTGCCAGCAGGGATTGGGGGACTGAAGCTTTCTTT.